This T cell receptor (beta chain) originates from a study of identical twins' blood T cells. Study-wide results and limits: Out-of-frame TCRbeta clonotypes reportedly had markedly more similar V usage in twins than unrelated donors. Top TCRbeta clonotypes were shared more with twin than unrelated donors.

A previously described protocol, modified, built RNA-based TCR cDNA libraries. TCRdb ran MiXCR on the 5' RACE reads and lists one entry per CDR3 protein. This table has 350,000 to 400,000 distinct CDR3 sequences, around 30% appearing once. The length of the CDR3 is 13 residues. Germline V gives CDR1 LGHNT, CDR2 FRNRAP. This clonotype came up once. Its antigen is still unknown. A much larger clone differs from this one at a single base, so this may be a read error. The J gene is TRBJ1-5, the V gene TRBV12-5, with 7 bases lining up with TRBD1. What was sequenced was PBMCs. This receptor was taken from a woman between 18 and 55 years old in good health. The CDR3 protein is CASAPTGSQSQHF. In DNA form, the CDR3 reads TGTGCTAGTGCTCCGACAGGGAGTCAGTCCCAGCATTTT.